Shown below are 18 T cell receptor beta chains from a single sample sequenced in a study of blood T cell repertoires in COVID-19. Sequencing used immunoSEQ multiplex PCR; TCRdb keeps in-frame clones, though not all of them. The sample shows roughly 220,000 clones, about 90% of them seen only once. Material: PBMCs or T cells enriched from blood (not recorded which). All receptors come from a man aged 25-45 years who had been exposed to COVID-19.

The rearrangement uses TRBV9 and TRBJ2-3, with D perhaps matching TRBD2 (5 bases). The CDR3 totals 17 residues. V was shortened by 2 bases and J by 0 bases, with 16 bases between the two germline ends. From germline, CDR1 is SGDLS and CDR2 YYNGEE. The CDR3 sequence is CASSVKQPRGSTDTQYF. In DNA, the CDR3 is TGTGCCAGCAGCGTGAAACAACCTCGGGGTAGCACAGATACGCAGTATTTT.

In DNA form, the CDR3 reads TGTGCCAGCAGTCCGCCCGGGACAGGGTACGGCTACACCTTC. Translation: CASSPPGTGYGYTF. V and J are TRBV6-5 and TRBJ1-2, with TRBD1 matching over 9 bases. This CDR3 comprises 14 residues. The junction had 9 bases not matched to a gene; V was cut back by 5 bases and J by 8 bases. Germline CDR1 is MNHEY and CDR2 is SVGAGI.

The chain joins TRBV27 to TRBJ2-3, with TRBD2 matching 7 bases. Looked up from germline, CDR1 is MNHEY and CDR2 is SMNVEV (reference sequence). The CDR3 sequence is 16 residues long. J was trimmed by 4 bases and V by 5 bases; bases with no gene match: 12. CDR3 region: CASSVLAVGPPDTQYF. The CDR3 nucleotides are TGTGCCAGCAGTGTTCTAGCGGTGGGGCCCCCAGATACGCAGTATTTT.

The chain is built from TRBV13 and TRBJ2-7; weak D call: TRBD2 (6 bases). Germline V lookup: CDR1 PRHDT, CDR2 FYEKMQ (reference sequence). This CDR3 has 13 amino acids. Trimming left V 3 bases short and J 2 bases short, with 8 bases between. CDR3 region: CASSLERAYEQYF. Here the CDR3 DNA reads TGTGCCAGCAGCTTGGAGCGGGCCTACGAGCAGTACTTC.

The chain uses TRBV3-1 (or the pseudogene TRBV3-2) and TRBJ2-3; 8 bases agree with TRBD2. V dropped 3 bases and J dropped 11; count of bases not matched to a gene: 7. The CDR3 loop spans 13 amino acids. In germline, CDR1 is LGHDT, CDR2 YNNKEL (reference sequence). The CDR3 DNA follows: TGTGCCAGCAGCCAGTTGGGGACTAGTTGGCAGTATTTT. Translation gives CASSQLGTSWQYF.

CDR3 DNA: TGCGCCAGCAGCCAGGGGGTGGGGGGGAGCTCCTACAATGAGCAGTTCTTC. Translating gives CASSQGVGGSSYNEQFF. The chain links TRBV4-3 to TRBJ2-1; 7 bases agree with TRBD2. J gave up 0 bases and V 3 bases, and 8 bases lay outside the gene matches. In germline, CDR1 is LGHNA, CDR2 YSLEER. The CDR3 runs to 17 residues.

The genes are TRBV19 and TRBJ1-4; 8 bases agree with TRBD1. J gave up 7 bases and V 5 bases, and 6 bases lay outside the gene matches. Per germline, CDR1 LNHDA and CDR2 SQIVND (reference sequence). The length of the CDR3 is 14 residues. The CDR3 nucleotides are TGTGCCAGTAGTGAACAGGGGGGCAGTGAAAAACTGTTTTTT. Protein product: CASSEQGGSEKLFF. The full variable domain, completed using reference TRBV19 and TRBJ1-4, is DGGITQSPKYLFRKEGQNVTLSCEQNLNHDAMYWYRQDPGQGLRLIYYSQIVNDFQKGDIAEGYSVSREKKESFPLTVTSAQKNPTAFYLCASSEQGGSEKLFFGSGTQLSVL.

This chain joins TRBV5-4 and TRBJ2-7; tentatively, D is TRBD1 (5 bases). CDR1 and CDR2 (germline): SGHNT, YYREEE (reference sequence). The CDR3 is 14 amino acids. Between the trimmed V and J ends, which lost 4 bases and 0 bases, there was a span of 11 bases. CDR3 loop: CASSRGDSSYEQYF. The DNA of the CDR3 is TGTGCCAGCAGCAGGGGCGACAGCTCCTACGAGCAGTACTTC. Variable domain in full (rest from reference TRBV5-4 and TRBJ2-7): ETGVTQSPTHLIKTRGQQVTLRCSSQSGHNTVSWYQQALGQGPQFIFQYYREEENGRGNFPPRFSGLQFPNYSSELNVNALELDDSALYLCASSRGDSSYEQYFGPGTRLTVT.

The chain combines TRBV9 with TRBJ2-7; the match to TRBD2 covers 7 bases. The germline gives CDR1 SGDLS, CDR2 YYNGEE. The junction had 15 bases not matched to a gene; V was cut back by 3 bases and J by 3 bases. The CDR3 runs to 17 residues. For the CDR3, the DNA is TGTGCCAGCAGCGCCGACCAAAAAGCGGGGTCCGTCTACGAGCAGTACTTC. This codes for CASSADQKAGSVYEQYF.

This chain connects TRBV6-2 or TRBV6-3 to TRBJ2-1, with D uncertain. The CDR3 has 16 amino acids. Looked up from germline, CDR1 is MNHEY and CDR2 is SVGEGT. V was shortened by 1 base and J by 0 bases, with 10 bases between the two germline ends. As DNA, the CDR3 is TGTGCCAGCAGTTACTTAACCTTGAGCTCCTACAATGAGCAGTTCTTC. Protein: CASSYLTLSSYNEQFF.

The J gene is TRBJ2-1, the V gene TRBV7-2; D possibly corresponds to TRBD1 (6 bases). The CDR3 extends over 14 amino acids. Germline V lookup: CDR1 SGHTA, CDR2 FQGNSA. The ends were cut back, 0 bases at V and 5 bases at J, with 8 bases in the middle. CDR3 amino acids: CASSLAGANNEQFF. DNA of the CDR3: TGTGCCAGCAGCTTAGCGGGGGCGAACAATGAGCAGTTCTTC. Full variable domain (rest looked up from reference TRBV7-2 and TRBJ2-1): GAGVSQSPSNKVTEKGKDVELRCDPISGHTALYWYRQSLGQGLEFLIYFQGNSAPDKSGLPSDRFSAERTGGSVSTLTIQRTQQEDSAVYLCASSLAGANNEQFFGPGTRLTVL.

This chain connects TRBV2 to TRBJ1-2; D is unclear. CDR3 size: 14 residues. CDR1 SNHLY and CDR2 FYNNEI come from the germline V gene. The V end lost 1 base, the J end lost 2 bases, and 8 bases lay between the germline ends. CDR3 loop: CASSEGGQNYGYTF. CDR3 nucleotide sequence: TGTGCCAGCAGTGAAGGAGGCCAAAACTATGGCTACACCTTC.

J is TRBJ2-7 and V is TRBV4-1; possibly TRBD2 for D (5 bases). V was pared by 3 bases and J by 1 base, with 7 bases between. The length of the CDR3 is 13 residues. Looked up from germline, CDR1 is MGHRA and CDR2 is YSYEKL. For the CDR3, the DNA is TGCGCCAGCAGCCATGGCGGGTCCTACGAGCAGTACTTC. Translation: CASSHGGSYEQYF.

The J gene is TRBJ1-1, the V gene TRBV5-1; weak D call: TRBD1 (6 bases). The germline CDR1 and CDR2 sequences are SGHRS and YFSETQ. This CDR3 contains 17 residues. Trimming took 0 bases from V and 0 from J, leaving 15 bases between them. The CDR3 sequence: CASSLGPLRGMNTEAFF. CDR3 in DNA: TGCGCCAGCAGCTTGGGCCCTCTGAGGGGGATGAACACTGAAGCTTTCTTT.

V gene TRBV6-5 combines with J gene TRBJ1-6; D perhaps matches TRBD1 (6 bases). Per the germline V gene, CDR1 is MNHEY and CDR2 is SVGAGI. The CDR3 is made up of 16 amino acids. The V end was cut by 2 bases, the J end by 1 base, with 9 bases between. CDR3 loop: CASSYRGGSYNSPLHF. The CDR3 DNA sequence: TGTGCCAGCAGTTACAGGGGGGGTTCCTATAATTCACCCCTCCACTTT.

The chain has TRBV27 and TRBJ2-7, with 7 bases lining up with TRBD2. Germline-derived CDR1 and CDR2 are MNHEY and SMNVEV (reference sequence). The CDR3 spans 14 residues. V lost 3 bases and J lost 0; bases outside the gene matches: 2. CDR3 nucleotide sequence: TGTGCCAGCAGTTTTGGGAGGGACTCCTACGAGCAGTACTTC. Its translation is CASSFGRDSYEQYF.

The CDR3 DNA reads TGTGCCAGCTCACCAAACGGGATCCAGCCCCAGCATTTT. This codes for CASSPNGIQPQHF. J is TRBJ1-5 and V is TRBV18; D remains unclear. From germline, CDR1 is KGHSH and CDR2 LQKENI. The CDR3 is made up of 13 amino acids. Trimming shortened V by 2 bases and J by 7 bases, and 9 bases separated the two germline ends. Variable domain in full (rest from reference TRBV18 and TRBJ1-5): NAGVMQNPRHLVRRRGQEARLRCSPMKGHSHVYWYRQLPEEGLKFMVYLQKENIIDESGMPKERFSAEFPKEGPSILRIQQVVRGDSAAYFCASSPNGIQPQHFGDGTRLSIL.

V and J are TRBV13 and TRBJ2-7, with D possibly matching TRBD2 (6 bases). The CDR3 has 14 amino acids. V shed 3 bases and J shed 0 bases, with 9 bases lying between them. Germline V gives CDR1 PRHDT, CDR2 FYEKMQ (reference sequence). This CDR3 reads CASSFRGSSYEQYF. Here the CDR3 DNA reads TGTGCCAGCAGCTTTCGGGGGAGCTCCTACGAGCAGTACTTC.